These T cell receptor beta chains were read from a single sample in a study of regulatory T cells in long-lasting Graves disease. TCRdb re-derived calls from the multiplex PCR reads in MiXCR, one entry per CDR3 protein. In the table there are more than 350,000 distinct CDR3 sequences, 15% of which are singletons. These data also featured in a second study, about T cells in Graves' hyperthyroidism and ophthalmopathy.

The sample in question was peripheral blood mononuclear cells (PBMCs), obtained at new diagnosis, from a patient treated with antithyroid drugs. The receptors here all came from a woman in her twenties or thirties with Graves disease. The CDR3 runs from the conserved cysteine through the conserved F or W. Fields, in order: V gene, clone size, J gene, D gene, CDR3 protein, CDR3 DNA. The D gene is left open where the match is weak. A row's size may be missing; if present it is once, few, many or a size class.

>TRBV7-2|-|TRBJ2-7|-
CASSQTGGIDEQYF
TGTGCCAGCAGCCAAACCGGAGGGATCGACGAGCAGTACTTC
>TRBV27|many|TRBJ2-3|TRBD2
CASSKTSGTTDTQYF
TGTGCCAGCAGTAAGACTAGCGGAACCACAGATACGCAGTATTTT
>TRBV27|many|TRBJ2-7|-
CASSFDPEGYEQYF
TGTGCCAGCAGTTTTGACCCCGAGGGCTACGAGCAGTACTTC
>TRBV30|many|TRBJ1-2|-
CAWSFDRRGYTF
TGTGCCTGGAGTTTCGACCGCAGAGGCTACACCTTC
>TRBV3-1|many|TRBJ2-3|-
CASSQLPLGSDTQYF
TGTGCCAGCAGCCAACTCCCCCTGGGGTCAGATACGCAGTATTTT
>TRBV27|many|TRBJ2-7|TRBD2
CASSPLTPGGATSYEQYF
TGTGCCAGCAGTCCTCTAACCCCGGGGGGGGCGACTTCCTACGAGCAGTACTTC
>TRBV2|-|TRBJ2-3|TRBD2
CASSEAVTSGRKSTDTQYF
TGTGCCAGCAGTGAAGCGGTAACTAGCGGGAGGAAAAGCACAGATACGCAGTATTTT
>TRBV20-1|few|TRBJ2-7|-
CSGLLGYEQYF
TGCAGTGGGCTACTAGGCTACGAGCAGTACTTC
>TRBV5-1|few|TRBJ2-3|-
CASSQRTPDTQYF
TGCGCCAGCAGCCAAAGGACGCCAGATACGCAGTATTTT
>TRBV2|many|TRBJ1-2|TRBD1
CASRTGTGFGYTF
TGTGCCAGCAGGACCGGGACAGGGTTTGGCTACACCTTC
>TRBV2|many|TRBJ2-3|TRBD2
CASSERASGRADTQYF
TGTGCCAGCAGTGAGCGGGCTAGCGGGAGAGCAGATACGCAGTATTTT
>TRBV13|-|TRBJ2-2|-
CASSPSDSGELFF
TGTGCCAGCAGCCCCTCGGACAGCGGGGAGCTGTTTTTT
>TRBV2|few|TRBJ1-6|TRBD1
CASAPGQASPLHF
TGTGCCAGCGCCCCGGGACAGGCTTCACCCCTCCACTTT
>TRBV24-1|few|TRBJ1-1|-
CATSASLGGGTEAFF
TGTGCCACCAGTGCTTCCCTCGGGGGGGGCACTGAAGCTTTCTTT
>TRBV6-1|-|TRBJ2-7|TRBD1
CASSGPGQGSYEQYF
TGTGCCAGCAGCGGCCCGGGACAGGGATCCTACGAGCAGTACTTC
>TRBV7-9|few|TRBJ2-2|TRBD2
CASSPHGLAGNTGELFF
TGTGCCAGCAGCCCCCATGGACTAGCGGGAAATACCGGGGAGCTGTTTTTT
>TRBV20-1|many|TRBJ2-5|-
CSASWSGQETQYF
TGCAGTGCTAGTTGGAGCGGACAAGAGACCCAGTACTTC
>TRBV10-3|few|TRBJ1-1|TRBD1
CAIRGGQLNTEAFF
TGTGCCATCAGGGGGGGACAGTTGAACACTGAAGCTTTCTTT
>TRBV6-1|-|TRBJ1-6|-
CASRGWALALHF
TGTGCCAGCAGGGGATGGGCTCTGGCCCTCCACTTT
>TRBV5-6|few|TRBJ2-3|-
CASSLAGKNTDTQYF
TGTGCCAGCAGCTTGGCCGGGAAGAACACAGATACGCAGTATTTT
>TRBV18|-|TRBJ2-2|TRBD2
CASSPTVGLAGLTGELFF
TGTGCCAGCTCACCCACCGTCGGACTAGCGGGACTCACCGGGGAGCTGTTTTTT
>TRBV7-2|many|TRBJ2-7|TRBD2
CASSQAGGPYEQYF
TGTGCCAGCAGCCAAGCGGGAGGGCCCTACGAGCAGTACTTC
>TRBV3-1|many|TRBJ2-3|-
CASSQGSSLSDTQYF
TGTGCCAGCAGCCAAGGTTCGTCCTTGTCGGATACGCAGTATTTT
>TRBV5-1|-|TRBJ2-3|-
CASSPRSRTDTQYF
TGCGCCAGCAGCCCGAGGTCTCGCACAGATACGCAGTATTTT
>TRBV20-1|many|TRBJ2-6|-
CSARSSGANVLTF
TGCAGTGCTAGGAGCTCTGGGGCCAACGTCCTGACTTTC
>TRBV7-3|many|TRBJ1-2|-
CASSSGQQNYGYTF
TGTGCCAGCAGCTCCGGACAGCAGAACTATGGCTACACCTTC
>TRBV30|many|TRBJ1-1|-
CAWSRGGTEAFF
TGTGCCTGGAGTCGGGGGGGCACTGAAGCTTTCTTT
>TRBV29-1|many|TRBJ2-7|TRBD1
CSVRQGFYEQYF
TGCAGCGTCAGACAGGGGTTCTACGAGCAGTACTTC
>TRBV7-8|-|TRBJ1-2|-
CASSRPDLYYGYTF
TGTGCCAGCAGCCGGCCCGACCTTTACTATGGCTACACCTTC
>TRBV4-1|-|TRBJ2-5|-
CASSQVGVETQYF
TGCGCCAGCAGCCAAGTAGGGGTGGAGACCCAGTACTTC
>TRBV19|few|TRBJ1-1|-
CASSLTDGLTEAFF
TGTGCCAGTAGTTTAACGGACGGTCTCACTGAAGCTTTCTTT
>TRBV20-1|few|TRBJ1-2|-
CSATPRLFSWGGYTF
TGCAGTGCTACACCCCGGTTATTTTCTTGGGGTGGCTACACCTTC
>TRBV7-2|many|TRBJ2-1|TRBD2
CASSLASGSHNEQFF
TGTGCCAGCAGCTTAGCGAGCGGGAGCCACAATGAGCAGTTCTTC
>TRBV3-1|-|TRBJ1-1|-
CASSQGSSVEAFF
TGTGCCAGCAGCCAAGGGTCGTCAGTTGAAGCTTTCTTT
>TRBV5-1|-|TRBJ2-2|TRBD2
CASSLTLAVNTGELFF
TGCGCCAGCAGCTTAACACTAGCGGTGAACACCGGGGAGCTGTTTTTT
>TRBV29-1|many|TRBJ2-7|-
CSVLHQGYEQYF
TGCAGCGTCCTACACCAGGGCTACGAGCAGTACTTC
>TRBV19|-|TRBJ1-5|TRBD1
CANDRADQPQHF
TGTGCCAACGACAGGGCGGATCAGCCCCAGCATTTT
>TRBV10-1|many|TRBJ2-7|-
CASSDSRVGSYEQYF
TGCGCCAGCAGTGACAGCAGGGTAGGGTCCTACGAGCAGTACTTC
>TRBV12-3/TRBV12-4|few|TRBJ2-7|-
CASSLGKRSYEQYF
TGTGCCAGCAGTTTGGGGAAGCGGTCCTACGAGCAGTACTTC
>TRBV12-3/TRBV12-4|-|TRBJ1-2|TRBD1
CASSLEGARYGYTF
TGTGCCAGCAGTTTAGAGGGGGCGAGATATGGCTACACCTTC